Included here is one T cell receptor (beta chain) sequence, with context. Germline V gene lookup returns CDR1 LGHDT and CDR2 YNNKEL (reference sequence). V was clipped by 1 base and J by 2 bases, with 12 bases between them. CDR3 length: 16 amino acids. This table comes from immunoSEQ multiplex PCR, and its TCRdb copy is limited to in-frame clones, with some not included. Of over 120,000 clones listed, more than 90% are singletons. The data originate from a study of control samples from healthy donors and cancer patients. The clonotype originates from a man in his thirties or forties in good health. The chain uses TRBV3-1 (or the pseudogene TRBV3-2) and TRBJ2-1; tentative D call: TRBD2 (6 bases). Sequenced material: blood. For the CDR3, the DNA is TGTGCCAGCAGCCAAGTCTCTGGCGGGACCTACAATGAGCAGTTCTTC. Protein sequence: CASSQVSGGTYNEQFF.